A selection of T cell receptor beta chains follows, all from one sample in a study of cytomegalovirus exposure and HLA in healthy donors. The assay was immunoSEQ multiplex PCR, and TCRdb's table has in-frame clones only and misses some. The sample has under 200,000 clones, 70% to 85% seen once. Source material: PBMCs. The origin of the receptors is a man aged 40-50 years in good health and CMV-seronegative. CDR3s include the opening cysteine and the closing phenylalanine or tryptophan. The D gene is left open where the match is weak. Clone size is not always given. Where it is, it says once, few, many or a class for expanded clones.

TRBD2,-,TRBV2,TRBJ2-1,CASSSKSGLAYNEQFF,TGTGCCAGCAGCTCGAAATCGGGACTAGCCTACAATGAGCAGTTCTTC
-,few,TRBV7-8,TRBJ1-2,CASSFAGGADGYTF,TGTGCCAGCAGCTTTGCAGGCGGGGCGGATGGCTACACCTTC
-,-,TRBV7-9,TRBJ2-7,CASSLGMSGMGEQYF,TGTGCCAGCAGCTTAGGAATGTCGGGGATGGGTGAGCAGTACTTC
TRBD2,-,TRBV28,TRBJ2-7,CASSFSGRDGEQYF,TGTGCCAGCAGTTTCTCTGGGAGGGATGGCGAGCAGTACTTC
-,-,TRBV7-2,TRBJ1-5,CASSLQGPGNQPQHF,TGTGCCAGCAGCTTACAGGGGCCGGGCAATCAGCCCCAGCATTTT
-,-,TRBV14,TRBJ1-6,CASSQEIGVNSPLHF,TGTGCCAGCAGCCAAGAAATAGGGGTGAATTCACCCCTCCACTTT
TRBD2,-,TRBV27,TRBJ2-3,CASSLWWASGGNTQYF,TGTGCCAGCAGTTTATGGTGGGCTAGCGGGGGGAATACGCAGTATTTT
-,-,TRBV9,TRBJ1-2,CASSTSGHRLGYGYTF,TGTGCCAGCAGCACATCGGGACACCGGCTTGGCTATGGCTACACCTTC
-,-,TRBV9,TRBJ1-1,CASSELQGRTEAFF,TGTGCCAGCAGCGAACTTCAGGGTAGGACTGAAGCTTTCTTT
TRBD1,-,TRBV6-5,TRBJ1-2,CASSYQGQGDAYGYTF,TGTGCCAGCAGTTACCAAGGACAGGGGGATGCCTATGGCTACACCTTC
-,once,TRBV4-1,TRBJ1-4,CASSQSPEPDIGEKLFF,TGCGCCAGCAGCCAATCCCCCGAGCCGGACATAGGCGAAAAACTGTTTTTT
TRBD1,once,TRBV29-1,TRBJ1-2,CSVLGGTAPYGYTF,TGCAGCGTCCTGGGCGGGACAGCCCCATATGGCTACACCTTC
TRBD2,few,TRBV5-4,TRBJ2-1,CASSLGGGSYNEQFF,TGTGCCAGCAGCTTGGGCGGGGGCTCCTACAATGAGCAGTTCTTC
-,once,TRBV2,TRBJ2-2,CASSVARDTGELFF,TGTGCCAGCAGTGTAGCCCGGGACACCGGGGAGCTGTTTTTT
TRBD2,-,TRBV11-3,TRBJ2-1,CASSWASGGHNEQFF,TGTGCCAGCAGTTGGGCTAGCGGGGGACACAATGAGCAGTTCTTC
TRBD1,-,TRBV9,TRBJ2-3,CASSLGTGGFTDTQYF,TGTGCCAGCAGCCTAGGGACAGGGGGCTTCACAGATACGCAGTATTTT
TRBD2,-,TRBV30,TRBJ2-7,CAWRKGGGGSEQYF,TGTGCCTGGAGGAAGGGTGGCGGGGGAAGTGAGCAGTACTTC
-,-,TRBV19,TRBJ1-2,CASSRSLLGQPYYGYTF,TGTGCCAGTAGTAGGTCCCTGTTAGGACAGCCCTACTATGGCTACACCTTC
TRBD1,-,TRBV27,TRBJ1-4,CASSPDRDTNEKLFF,TGTGCCAGCAGTCCTGACAGGGATACTAATGAAAAACTGTTTTTT
-,-,TRBV7-9,TRBJ1-4,CASSLAVGLRDEKLFF,TGTGCCAGCAGCTTAGCCGTAGGACTAAGAGATGAAAAACTGTTTTTT
-,-,TRBV28,TRBJ2-2,CASSTILSTGELFF,TGTGCCAGCAGTACAATTCTCAGCACCGGGGAGCTGTTTTTT
-,-,TRBV7-2,TRBJ2-3,CASTNTDTQYF,TGTGCCAGCACCAACACAGATACGCAGTATTTT
-,-,TRBV30,TRBJ2-5,CAWRRGRQETQYF,TGTGCCTGGAGACGGGGTCGCCAAGAGACCCAGTACTTC
-,-,TRBV11-2,TRBJ2-7,CASSSRGYEQYF,TGTGCCAGCAGCTCCAGGGGTTACGAGCAGTACTTC
-,-,TRBV7-9,TRBJ2-6,CASSPRLVFGANVLTF,TGTGCCAGCAGCCCCCGACTAGTATTTGGGGCCAACGTCCTGACTTTC
-,few,TRBV27,TRBJ2-7,CASSDLYEQYF,TGTGCCAGCAGTGATCTATACGAGCAGTACTTC
-,-,TRBV4-1,TRBJ2-3,CASSQETGSTDTQYF,TGCGCCAGCAGCCAAGAAACGGGTAGCACAGATACGCAGTATTTT
TRBD1,-,TRBV2,TRBJ1-1,CASTSGTGTAEAFF,TGTGCCAGCACTTCTGGGACAGGTACAGCTGAAGCTTTCTTT
-,-,TRBV6-5,TRBJ1-3,CASSYWGAGNTIYF,TGTGCCAGCAGTTACTGGGGGGCTGGAAACACCATATATTTT
-,-,TRBV6-1,TRBJ2-1,CASSEAESNEQFF,TGTGCCAGCAGTGAAGCTGAGAGCAATGAGCAGTTCTTC
TRBD2,-,TRBV6-5,TRBJ2-1,CASSYSSGGTYNEQFF,TGTGCCAGCAGTTACTCAAGCGGGGGGACGTACAATGAGCAGTTCTTC
-,-,TRBV7-9,TRBJ2-7,CASSLAAGSNEQYF,TGTGCCAGCAGCTTAGCCGCGGGCTCGAACGAGCAGTACTTC
TRBD1,-,TRBV4-2,TRBJ1-1,CASSHTGGLTEAFF,TGTGCCAGCAGCCATACAGGGGGCTTAACTGAAGCTTTCTTT
-,once,TRBV7-9,TRBJ1-2,CASSLEREGANYGYTF,TGTGCCAGCAGCTTAGAGAGAGAGGGGGCTAACTATGGCTACACCTTC
TRBD1,-,TRBV15,TRBJ1-1,CATRGTGETEAFF,TGTGCCACCAGAGGGACAGGGGAAACTGAAGCTTTCTTT
TRBD1,-,TRBV25-1,TRBJ1-2,CASSEWKGGASGYTF,TGTGCCAGCAGTGAATGGAAAGGGGGCGCGTCGGGCTACACCTTC
TRBD1,-,TRBV19,TRBJ1-5,CASRPGTENQPQHF,TGTGCCAGTAGACCCGGGACAGAAAATCAGCCCCAGCATTTT
-,-,TRBV28,TRBJ2-5,CASSRGGSQETQYF,TGTGCCAGCAGCAGAGGAGGGTCCCAAGAGACCCAGTACTTC